What follows are 30 T cell receptor beta chains derived from one specimen sequenced in a study of T cell responses to AZD1222 COVID-19 vaccine. Libraries were prepared by immunoSEQ multiplex PCR; TCRdb keeps only in-frame clonotypes and omits some of them. The sample shows over 110,000 clones, about nine tenths of them seen only once. The starting material was peripheral blood, obtained 28 days after the second AZD1222 dose. These receptors came from an adult who received the AZD1222 COVID-19 vaccine.

The chain is built from TRBV28 and TRBJ1-1; D not certain. CDR1 is MDHEN, CDR2 SYDVKM, per germline. V was clipped by 8 bases and J by 0 bases, with 16 bases between them. The CDR3 consists of 15 residues. The CDR3 nucleotides are TGTGCCAGCGGCCCCCGCATAGGCCTGAACACTGAAGCTTTCTTT. Its translation is CASGPRIGLNTEAFF.

This sequence joins TRBV4-3 and TRBJ2-3, with 11 bases matching TRBD2. The junction had 8 bases not matched to a gene; V was cut back by 0 bases and J by 3 bases. Germline V gene data show CDR1 as LGHNA and CDR2 as YSLEER. The length of the CDR3 is 18 residues. Here the CDR3 DNA reads TGCGCCAGCAGCCAAGATGTAACTAGCGGGAGCGGGACAGATACGCAGTATTTT. Translated, it gives CASSQDVTSGSGTDTQYF.

A remark on this clone: Other DNA sequences from this sample encode an identical CDR3 as well. V usage is TRBV27 and J usage is TRBJ1-5; D call uncertain. V was clipped by 3 bases and J by 3 bases, with 6 bases between them. The V gene's germline CDR1 is MNHEY and CDR2 SMNVEV (reference sequence). The length of the CDR3 is 13 residues. CDR3 sequence: CASSLRDNQPQHF. CDR3 coding DNA: TGTGCCAGCAGTTTGAGGGACAATCAGCCCCAGCATTTT.

This clone appeared a single time. This sequence joins TRBV11-2 and TRBJ2-3, with TRBD2 identical over 7 bases. V lost 5 bases to trimming and J lost 0 bases; unmatched junction nucleotides: 8. Looked up from germline, CDR1 is SGHAT and CDR2 is FQNNGV. The CDR3 length is 16 residues. In nucleotides, the CDR3 is TGTGCCAGCAGCCAGCGGGGCACGGGTAGCACAGATACGCAGTATTTT. Translated: CASSQRGTGSTDTQYF.

The chain employs TRBV5-4 and TRBJ2-7; TRBD2 might be the D (5 bases). V lost 2 bases and J 6 bases, leaving 15 bases between the germline ends. The CDR3 is 14 amino acids. CDR1 is SGHNT, CDR2 YYREEE, per germline (reference sequence). DNA for the CDR3: TGTGCCAGCAGCTTTTGGGAGTTTCCTAGCGAGCAGTACTTC. Its translation: CASSFWEFPSEQYF.

The V and J genes are TRBV2 and TRBJ2-1, with 9 bases fitting TRBD2. This CDR3 contains 14 residues. Germline assignment: CDR1 SNHLY and CDR2 FYNNEI. The trim removed 2 bases at V and 9 bases at J, leaving 5 bases unmatched. The CDR3 coding sequence is TGTGCCAGCAGTGAACTAGCGGGGACGGCTGAGCAGTTCTTC. As protein: CASSELAGTAEQFF.

The chain links TRBV6-5 to TRBJ1-1; D is unresolved. Trimming removed 5 bases from V and 8 bases from J, with 12 bases in between. CDR1 is MNHEY and CDR2 is SVGAGI in the germline V gene. The CDR3 totals 12 residues. Here the CDR3 reads CASSHRTEEAFF. The CDR3 nucleotides are TGTGCCAGCAGTCATAGGACGGAGGAAGCTTTCTTT.

The rearrangement links TRBV18 to TRBJ2-3; D unresolved. The germline CDR1 and CDR2 sequences are KGHSH and LQKENI. V lost 3 bases, J lost 5 bases, and 3 bases lay in between. CDR3 length equals 11 residues. CDR3 residues: CASSPEDTQYF. The CDR3 bases are TGTGCCAGCTCACCCGAAGATACGCAGTATTTT.

The genes are TRBV28 and TRBJ2-3; either TRBD1 or TRBD2 may supply D (6 bases each). From germline, CDR1 is MDHEN and CDR2 SYDVKM. Trimming shortened V by 10 bases and J by 4 bases, and 21 bases separated the two germline ends. The CDR3 totals 15 residues. The CDR3 nucleotides are TGTGCCATCGAGGGGCGGGACACAGCCGCAGATACGCAGTATTTT. Encoded protein: CAIEGRDTAADTQYF.

This clone showed up just once. This rearrangement joins TRBV10-3 to TRBJ2-3; TRBD2 is a possible D gene (6 bases). The CDR3 totals 15 residues. V was clipped by 2 bases and J by 1 base, with 10 bases between them. The germline V gene has CDR1 ENHRY and CDR2 SYGVKD. CDR3 region: CAISEGGLGTDTQYF. DNA for the CDR3: TGTGCCATCAGTGAGGGGGGACTTGGCACAGATACGCAGTATTTT.

The chain has TRBV18 and TRBJ2-7; perhaps TRBD1 as D (5 bases). V dropped 6 bases and J dropped 2 bases, with 14 bases sitting between them. The CDR3 extends over 14 amino acids. Germline V gene sequence: CDR1 KGHSH, CDR2 LQKENI. The DNA for the CDR3 is TGTGCCAGCTCTCCCCGAGACAGACCCTACGAGCAGTACGTC. Protein product: CASSPRDRPYEQYV.

The chain couples TRBV6-5 to TRBJ2-5; perhaps TRBD1 as D (5 bases). This CDR3 is built from 16 residues. Germline CDR1 and CDR2: MNHEY and SVGAGI. The V end lost 2 bases, the J end lost 2 bases, and 15 bases lay between the germline ends. CDR3 region: CASSYRQGRSQETQYF. The CDR3 DNA reads as TGTGCCAGCAGTTACCGGCAGGGTAGGAGTCAAGAGACCCAGTACTTC.

This chain joins TRBV14 and TRBJ1-2, with D possibly TRBD1 on 6 matching bases. V dropped 0 bases and J dropped 8 bases, with 13 bases sitting between them. CDR1 and CDR2 from the germline V gene are SGHDN and FVKESK. The CDR3 runs 14 residues. The CDR3 DNA reads as TGTGCCAGCAGCCAAGAACTCCTTGGGGGCGGCTACACCTTC. It encodes CASSQELLGGGYTF.

V and J are TRBV3-1 (or the pseudogene TRBV3-2) and TRBJ1-5, with D unclear. Trimming removed 0 bases at V and 0 bases at J, with 6 bases between. The CDR3 consists of 15 residues. Germline loops: CDR1 LGHDT, CDR2 YNNKEL (reference sequence). The CDR3 DNA sequence: TGTGCCAGCAGCCAAGACTTAATTAGCAATCAGCCCCAGCATTTT. It specifies CASSQDLISNQPQHF.

This CDR3 reads CATRPAGGGSTYEQYF. CDR3 coding DNA: TGTGCCACCCGTCCCGCCGGGGGCGGGAGTACCTACGAGCAGTACTTC. The rearrangement links TRBV6-4 to TRBJ2-7, with D possibly TRBD2 on 7 matching bases. The CDR3 runs 16 residues. Germline V gives CDR1 MRHNA, CDR2 SNTAGT. V was trimmed by 10 bases and J by 2 bases, leaving 24 bases between them.

This clone has just one count. The J gene is TRBJ1-1, the V gene TRBV12-3 or TRBV12-4, with a possible D match to TRBD1 (5 bases). Between the trimmed V and J ends, which lost 2 bases and 1 base, there was a span of 5 bases. There are 13 residues in the CDR3. The CDR3 protein is CASSLQGNTEAFF. CDR3 in DNA: TGTGCCAGCAGTTTACAGGGGAACACTGAAGCTTTCTTT.

The rearrangement joins TRBV15 to TRBJ1-4; no definite D call. From germline, CDR1 is LNHNV and CDR2 YYDKDF (reference sequence). Trimming left V 1 base short and J 7 bases short, with 7 bases between. There are 13 residues in the CDR3. The CDR3: CATSRGRAEKLFF. The DNA for the CDR3 is TGTGCCACCAGCAGAGGACGGGCTGAAAAACTGTTTTTT.

This chain connects TRBV10-2 to TRBJ1-6, with 8 bases fitting TRBD1. Per germline, CDR1 WSHSY and CDR2 SAAADI. V shed 4 bases and J 9 bases; nucleotides not matched to a gene: 5. The CDR3 runs 14 residues. The DNA for the CDR3 is TGCGCCAGCAGTGCGGGACAGGTCTCTTCACCCCTCCACTTT. This codes for CASSAGQVSSPLHF.

The chain joins TRBV19 to TRBJ1-6; TRBD1 aligns across 8 bases. In germline, CDR1 is LNHDA, CDR2 SQIVND (reference sequence). The CDR3 has 13 residues. Unmatched junction bases numbered 2, after V lost 5 bases and J lost 8 bases. CDR3 loop: CASSQQGDSPLHF. CDR3 sequence (DNA): TGTGCCAGTAGTCAACAGGGGGATTCACCCCTCCACTTT.

This clone was observed once. For the CDR3, the DNA is TGCGCCAGCACCTTCCATTGGGCAAGCACCCTCACCGGGGAGCTGTTTTTT. The encoded protein is CASTFHWASTLTGELFF. V gene TRBV23-1 combines with J gene TRBJ2-2; D uncertain. TRBV23-1 has ORF status, its function being uncertain. V was shortened by 7 bases and J by 4 bases, with 22 bases between the two germline ends. The CDR3 is made up of 17 amino acids.

The chain has TRBV5-5 and TRBJ1-3, with 9 bases matching TRBD1. CDR1 SGHKS and CDR2 YYEKEE come from the germline V gene (reference sequence). The V and J ends lost 5 bases and 2 bases, in that order; junction bases with no gene match: 2. The CDR3 consists of 14 residues. CDR3 amino acids: CASRWDRAGNTIYF. DNA for the CDR3: TGTGCCAGCAGATGGGACAGGGCTGGAAACACCATATATTTT.

J is TRBJ2-6 and V is TRBV5-1, with unresolved D. The V end was cut by 2 bases, the J end by 4 bases, with 7 bases between. Germline loops: CDR1 SGHRS, CDR2 YFSETQ. The CDR3 totals 14 residues. The CDR3 sequence is CASSFISGANVLTF. The DNA for the CDR3 is TGCGCCAGCAGCTTTATCTCCGGGGCCAACGTCCTGACTTTC.

The V and J genes are TRBV4-2 and TRBJ2-1; 7 positions agree with TRBD2. The germline gives CDR1 LGHNA, CDR2 YNFKEQ. V dropped 0 bases and J dropped 8; count of bases not matched to a gene: 16. This CDR3 is 18 amino acids long. The CDR3 DNA follows: TGTGCCAGCAGCCAAGATCCCGCTTCCGTCGGACTAGGACATGAGCAGTTCTTC. The encoded protein is CASSQDPASVGLGHEQFF.

This rearrangement joins TRBV6-1 to TRBJ1-4, with 11 bases aligning to TRBD1. J gave up 7 bases and V 2 bases, and 3 bases lay outside the gene matches. CDR3 length equals 15 residues. CDR1 and CDR2 from the germline V gene are MNHNS and SASEGT. Written as DNA, the CDR3 is TGTGCCAGCAGTGAATTGGGGACAGGGGGTGAAAAACTGTTTTTT. Amino acids: CASSELGTGGEKLFF.

The chain employs TRBV7-2 and TRBJ2-1, with 15 bases lining up with TRBD2. CDR1 is SGHTA and CDR2 is FQGNSA in the germline V gene. CDR3 length: 17 amino acids. J was trimmed by 12 bases and V by 6 bases; bases with no gene match: 15. Written as DNA, the CDR3 is TGTGCCAGCAGATCAGGACTAGCGGGAGGGCCGGTTATGGGGCAGTTCTTC. Amino acid sequence: CASRSGLAGGPVMGQFF.

The chain uses TRBV28 and TRBJ2-5; D perhaps matches TRBD1 (7 bases). Deletions cut 2 bases from V and 4 bases from J, with 17 bases between. Germline values: CDR1 MDHEN, CDR2 SYDVKM. The CDR3 is 16 residues long. As DNA, the CDR3 is TGTGCCAGCAGTTTACCCCCGCAGGGGGGTAGAGAGACCCAGTACTTC. This codes for CASSLPPQGGRETQYF.

This clone was observed a single time. The V gene is TRBV30, the J gene TRBJ2-3; maybe TRBD1 (6 bases). This CDR3 has 16 amino acids. Germline CDR1 and CDR2: GTSNPN and SVGIG (reference sequence). The V and J ends lost 2 bases and 1 base respectively, with 16 bases between them. CDR3 sequence (DNA): TGTGCCTGGAGTTACCGGGACACCCATCGCACAGATACGCAGTATTTT. It encodes CAWSYRDTHRTDTQYF.

This chain connects TRBV11-2 to TRBJ2-7; 9 bases are a match to TRBD2. The length of the CDR3 is 16 residues. Germline values: CDR1 SGHAT, CDR2 FQNNGV. V gave up 6 bases and J gave up 5 bases; unmatched junction bases: 14. CDR3 protein: CASRGRTSAGGDEQYF. The CDR3 DNA is TGTGCCAGCAGGGGGAGGACTAGCGCTGGGGGCGACGAGCAGTACTTC.

The V and J genes are TRBV6-5 and TRBJ1-1; D not certain. CDR3 length equals 11 residues. With 9 bases removed from V and 3 bases from J, the gap between germline ends came to 8 bases. CDR1 MNHEY and CDR2 SVGAGI come from the germline V gene. CDR3 DNA: TGTGCCAGTCGGCAGTACACTGAAGCTTTCTTT. Translation: CASRQYTEAFF.

The chain carries TRBV2 and TRBJ2-3; D not resolved. The CDR3 has 16 amino acids. V lost 5 bases to trimming and J lost 2 bases, with 17 bases between them. CDR1 is SNHLY and CDR2 is FYNNEI in the germline V gene. CDR3 in DNA: TGTGCCAGCAGTAGCGAAGCCGGCGGACCCACAGATACGCAGTATTTT. Translation gives CASSSEAGGPTDTQYF.